A selection of T cell receptor beta chains follows, all from one sample in a study of shared clonotypes between healthy human individuals. Here immunoSEQ multiplex PCR was the method, and the copy in TCRdb shows in-frame clones only, minus some. The sample lists millions of clones; 90% to 95% were seen once. Sample: naive CD4+ T cells sorted from blood. The origin of the receptors is a man aged 18 to 29 in good health. The CDR3 runs from the conserved cysteine through the conserved F or W. D genes are given only for firm matches. Clone size is stated in some rows and not others, as once, few, many or a class when expanded.

J: TRBJ2-1; V: TRBV19; D: TRBD1; size: once; CDR3: CASSGTGDLRTNEQFF; DNA: TGTGCCAGTAGCGGGACAGGCGACCTCAGGACGAATGAGCAGTTCTTC
J: TRBJ1-6; V: TRBV2; D: -; size: -; CDR3: CASTGPPNSPLHF; DNA: TGTGCCAGCACTGGGCCCCCAAATTCACCCCTCCACTTT
J: TRBJ2-7; V: TRBV18; D: TRBD1; size: -; CDR3: CASSLDRVSSYEQYF; DNA: TGTGCCAGCTCACTCGACAGGGTAAGCTCCTACGAGCAGTACTTC
J: TRBJ2-7; V: TRBV10-1; D: -; size: once; CDR3: CASWTRPASYEQYF; DNA: TGCGCCAGTTGGACAAGGCCCGCCTCCTACGAGCAGTACTTC
J: TRBJ1-3; V: TRBV5-1; D: -; size: -; CDR3: CASSLMEGGGGNTIYF; DNA: TGCGCCAGCAGCTTGATGGAGGGAGGAGGTGGAAACACCATATATTTT
J: TRBJ2-7; V: TRBV28; D: -; size: -; CDR3: CASSLPPYEQYF; DNA: TGTGCCAGCAGCCTCCCCCCCTACGAGCAGTACTTC
J: TRBJ2-7; V: TRBV5-1; D: TRBD1; size: -; CDR3: CASSQSQGVYEQYF; DNA: TGCGCCAGCAGCCAATCACAGGGGGTCTACGAGCAGTACTTC
J: TRBJ2-5; V: TRBV6-5; D: TRBD2; size: -; CDR3: CASSYPLGGADETQYF; DNA: TGTGCCAGCAGTTACCCCCTGGGAGGGGCTGATGAGACCCAGTACTTC
J: TRBJ2-6; V: TRBV4-1; D: TRBD1; size: -; CDR3: CASSQGTGGGANVLTF; DNA: TGCGCCAGCAGCCAGGGGACAGGGGGAGGGGCCAACGTCCTGACTTTC
J: TRBJ1-2; V: TRBV21-1; D: -; size: once; CDR3: CASNSGTNYGYTF; DNA: TGTGCCAGCAACTCCGGGACAAACTATGGCTACACCTTC
J: TRBJ2-2; V: TRBV4-3; D: TRBD1; size: -; CDR3: CASSQWDRDTGELFF; DNA: TGCGCCAGCAGCCAATGGGACAGAGACACCGGGGAGCTGTTTTTT